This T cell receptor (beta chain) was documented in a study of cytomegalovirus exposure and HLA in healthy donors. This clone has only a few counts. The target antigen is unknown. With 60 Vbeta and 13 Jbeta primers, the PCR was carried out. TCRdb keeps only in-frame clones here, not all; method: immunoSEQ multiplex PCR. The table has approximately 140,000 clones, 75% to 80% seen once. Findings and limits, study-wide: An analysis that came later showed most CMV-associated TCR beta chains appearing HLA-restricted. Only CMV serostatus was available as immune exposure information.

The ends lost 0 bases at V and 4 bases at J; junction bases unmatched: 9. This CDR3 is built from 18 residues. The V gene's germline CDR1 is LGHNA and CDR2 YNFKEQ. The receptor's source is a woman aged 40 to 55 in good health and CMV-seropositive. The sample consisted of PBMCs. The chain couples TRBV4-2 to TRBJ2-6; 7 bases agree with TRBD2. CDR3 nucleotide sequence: TGTGCCAGCAGCCAAGATCCGGCGGGAGTGTCGGGGGCCAACGTCCTGACTTTC. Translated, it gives CASSQDPAGVSGANVLTF.